This T cell receptor beta chain is from a study of tumor-infiltrating lymphocytes in primary liver carcinoma. Across the study: All lesions had stage T1-T3 N0M0 and roughly 4.2 to 10 cm widths.

Co-extracting RNA and DNA was done with about 17-30 mg of unsorted bulk tissue as input. A primer in the constant region served to generate TCR beta cDNA from about 470 ng of total RNA. ARM-PCR was slightly modified, and three nested multiplex PCR rounds with it gave rise to the TCR beta libraries. Two initial PCR rounds of around 9 cycles each paired TRBV1-TRBV30 forward primers with a C-beta reverse primer. TCRdb re-called the multiplex PCR reads with MiXCR, one entry per CDR3 protein. The data show 40,000 or so distinct CDR3 sequences, roughly 74% seen once. This clonotype was counted ten times or more. The CDR3 runs to 16 residues.

The sample was tumor-adjacent normal liver tissue. This TCR came from a woman in her twenties or thirties with primary liver carcinoma and hepatitis B virus infection. This sequence joins TRBV21-1 and TRBJ1-5; the tabulated D call, TRBD1, remains unverified against the DNA. TRBV21-1 is a known pseudogene. CDR3: CASNKPQGLPNQPQHF. CDR3 DNA sequence: TGTGCCAGCAACAAGCCCCAAGGTCTTCCTAATCAGCCCCAGCATTTT.